Below, 8 T cell receptor beta chains from the same sample are listed, as sequenced in a study of shared clonotypes between healthy human individuals (TCRdb year 2020). Libraries were made using the immunoSEQ multiplex PCR assay. TCRdb took this table from immuneACCESS and kept in-frame rearrangements with V and J called. Such tables lack part of the clones; where checked against another copy, unresolved V genes explain under half of the gap, and the rest is unexplained. For this sample there are about 2.5 million clones; 85% to 95% appear just once. The ten top clones hold 0.3% to 0.45% of the sample. The sample comprised naive CD4+ T cells from PBMCs. This specimen's cell subset or site label, interpreted: CD45RA+ positively selected. These receptors were taken from a man younger than 35 in good health. Some clones in this sample may be carry-over from other donors' samples.

J is TRBJ2-5 and V is TRBV11-3; D is unclear. The CDR3 has 13 amino acids. The V end was cut by 4 bases, the J end by 2 bases, with 8 bases between. Germline CDR1 reads SGHNT; CDR2 reads YENEEA. CDR3 DNA sequence: TGTGCCAGCAGCTCCAGCCAGCAAGAGACCCAGTACTTC. Amino acid sequence: CASSSSQQETQYF.

CDR3 region: CASSFWGNQGGYTF. The CDR3 region has the DNA TGTGCCAGCAGTTTTTGGGGAAATCAAGGGGGCTACACCTTC. The chain is built from TRBV27 and TRBJ1-2, with D unresolved. The CDR3 length is 14 residues. CDR1 is MNHEY, CDR2 SMNVEV, per germline (reference sequence). V lost 3 bases and J 8 bases, leaving 16 bases between the germline ends.

This clone appeared once. The chain links TRBV5-5 to TRBJ1-4, with D possibly TRBD1 on 5 matching bases. The germline V and J ends were trimmed by 5 bases and 6 bases, with 11 bases remaining between them. This CDR3 is 13 amino acids long. From germline, CDR1 is SGHKS and CDR2 YYEKEE (reference sequence). The CDR3 loop is CASRDGGDEKLFF. CDR3 DNA sequence: TGTGCCAGCAGAGATGGAGGGGATGAAAAACTGTTTTTT.

This clone was seen only once. The J gene is TRBJ2-2, the V gene TRBV5-1, with 9 bases lining up with TRBD2. CDR1 is SGHRS, CDR2 YFSETQ, per germline. The CDR3 length is 16 residues. The V gene end was trimmed by 5 bases and the J gene end by 2 bases; junction bases not matched to a gene: 7. CDR3: CASSASGIVNTGELFF. Here the CDR3 DNA reads TGCGCCAGCAGTGCTAGCGGGATAGTAAACACCGGGGAGCTGTTTTTT. The full variable domain, in which reference TRBV5-1 and TRBJ2-2 provide the parts outside the CDR3, is KAGVTQTPRYLIKTRGQQVTLSCSPISGHRSVSWYQQTPGQGLQFLFEYFSETQRNKGNFPGRFSGRQFSNSRSEMNVSTLELGDSALYLCASSASGIVNTGELFFGEGSRLTVL.

The chain joins TRBV28 to TRBJ2-3, with TRBD1 matching 9 bases. The CDR3 extends over 16 amino acids. Germline assignment: CDR1 MDHEN and CDR2 SYDVKM. With 7 bases clipped from V and 1 base from J, the junction kept 9 bases outside the gene matches. CDR3 sequence: CASMEFRTGGTDTQYF. In DNA form, the CDR3 reads TGTGCCAGCATGGAGTTCCGGACAGGGGGCACAGATACGCAGTATTTT.

This sequence joins TRBV7-2 and TRBJ1-5, with a possible D match to TRBD1 (5 bases). CDR1 is SGHTA and CDR2 is FQGNSA in the germline V gene. V was clipped by 1 base and J by 3 bases, with 13 bases between them. This CDR3 region has 16 residues. The CDR3 nucleotides read TGTGCCAGCAGCTTAGTTCCGCAGGGATCCAATCAGCCCCAGCATTTT. Residues: CASSLVPQGSNQPQHF.

The J gene is TRBJ1-1, the V gene TRBV6-6; D perhaps matches TRBD1 (5 bases). Trimming removed 6 bases from V and 1 base from J, with 12 bases in between. There are 14 residues in the CDR3. CDR1 and CDR2 from the germline V gene are MNHNY and SVGAGI (reference sequence). In DNA, the CDR3 is TGTGCCAGCAGCCTAAAGGGGCAGAACACTGAAGCTTTCTTT. Residues: CASSLKGQNTEAFF.

The rearrangement links TRBV2 to TRBJ1-5; maybe TRBD1 (5 bases). Germline CDR1 and CDR2: SNHLY and FYNNEI. Trimming stripped 5 bases from V and 2 bases from J, with 19 bases between. CDR3 length equals 17 residues. The CDR3 region is CASSLVMGVRGNQPQHF. The CDR3 DNA is TGTGCCAGCAGTCTGGTAATGGGGGTGCGAGGCAATCAGCCCCAGCATTTT.